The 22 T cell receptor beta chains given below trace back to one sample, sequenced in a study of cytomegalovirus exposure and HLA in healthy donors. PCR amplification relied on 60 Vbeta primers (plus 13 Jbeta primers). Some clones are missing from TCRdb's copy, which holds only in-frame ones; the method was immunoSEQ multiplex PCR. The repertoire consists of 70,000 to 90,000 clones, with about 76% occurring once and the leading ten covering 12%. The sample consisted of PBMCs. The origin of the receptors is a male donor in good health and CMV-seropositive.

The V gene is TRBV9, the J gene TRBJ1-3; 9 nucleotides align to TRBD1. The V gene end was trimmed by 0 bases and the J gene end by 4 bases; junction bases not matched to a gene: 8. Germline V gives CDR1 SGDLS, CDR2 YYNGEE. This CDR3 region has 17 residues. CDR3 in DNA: TGTGCCAGCAGCGTAGGGACTTTGACAGGGGGAGGAAACACCATATATTTT. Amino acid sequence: CASSVGTLTGGGNTIYF.

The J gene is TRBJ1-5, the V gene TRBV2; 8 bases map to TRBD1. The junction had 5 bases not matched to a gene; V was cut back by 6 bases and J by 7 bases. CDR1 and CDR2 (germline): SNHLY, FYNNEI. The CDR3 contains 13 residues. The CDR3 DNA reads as TGTGCCAGCAGGGGACAGGATCGCCAGCCCCAGCATTTT. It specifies CASRGQDRQPQHF.

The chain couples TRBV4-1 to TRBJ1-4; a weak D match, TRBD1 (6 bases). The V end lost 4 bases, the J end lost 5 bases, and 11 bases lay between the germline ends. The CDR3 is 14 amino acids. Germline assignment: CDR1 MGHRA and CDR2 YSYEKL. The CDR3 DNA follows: TGCGCCAGCAGCCCGGACAGAGTGAATGAAAAACTGTTTTTT. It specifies CASSPDRVNEKLFF.

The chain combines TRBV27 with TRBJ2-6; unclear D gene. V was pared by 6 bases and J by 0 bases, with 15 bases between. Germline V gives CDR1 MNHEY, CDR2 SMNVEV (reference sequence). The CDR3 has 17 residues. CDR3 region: CASRPTTESSGANVLTF. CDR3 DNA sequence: TGTGCCAGCAGGCCGACCACAGAGAGCTCTGGGGCCAACGTCCTGACTTTC.

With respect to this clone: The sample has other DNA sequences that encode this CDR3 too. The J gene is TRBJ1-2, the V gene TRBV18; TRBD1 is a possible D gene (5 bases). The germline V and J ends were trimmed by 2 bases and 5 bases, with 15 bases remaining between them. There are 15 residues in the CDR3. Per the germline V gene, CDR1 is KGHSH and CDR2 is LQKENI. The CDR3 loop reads CASSPDRPSNYGYTF. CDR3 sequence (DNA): TGTGCCAGCTCACCAGACAGACCCTCAAATTATGGCTACACCTTC.

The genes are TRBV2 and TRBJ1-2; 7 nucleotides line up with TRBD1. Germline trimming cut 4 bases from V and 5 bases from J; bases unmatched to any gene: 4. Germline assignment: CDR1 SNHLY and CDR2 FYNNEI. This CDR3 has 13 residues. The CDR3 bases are TGTGCCAGCAGTGGACAGGGTTTGTATGGCTACACCTTC. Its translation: CASSGQGLYGYTF.

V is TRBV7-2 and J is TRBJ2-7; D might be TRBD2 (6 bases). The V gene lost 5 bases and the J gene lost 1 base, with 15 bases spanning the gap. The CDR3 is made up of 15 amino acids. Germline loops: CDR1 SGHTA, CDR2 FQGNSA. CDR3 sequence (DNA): TGTGCCAGCAGCGATAGCGGCAGTCGTTCCTACGAGCAGTACTTC. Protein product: CASSDSGSRSYEQYF.

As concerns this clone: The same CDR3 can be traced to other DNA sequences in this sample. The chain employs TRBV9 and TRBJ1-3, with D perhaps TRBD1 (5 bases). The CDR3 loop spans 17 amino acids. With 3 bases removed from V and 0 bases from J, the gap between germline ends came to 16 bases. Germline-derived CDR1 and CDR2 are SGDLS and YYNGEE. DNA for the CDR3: TGTGCCAGCAGCGCCAGACAGAATTTCGACTCTGGAAACACCATATATTTT. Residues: CASSARQNFDSGNTIYF.

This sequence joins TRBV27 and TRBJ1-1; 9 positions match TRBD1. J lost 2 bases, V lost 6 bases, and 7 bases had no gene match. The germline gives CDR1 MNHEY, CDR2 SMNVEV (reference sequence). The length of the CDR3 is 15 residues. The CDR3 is CASRDDRGFNTEAFF. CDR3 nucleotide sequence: TGTGCCAGCAGAGACGACAGGGGGTTTAACACTGAAGCTTTCTTT.

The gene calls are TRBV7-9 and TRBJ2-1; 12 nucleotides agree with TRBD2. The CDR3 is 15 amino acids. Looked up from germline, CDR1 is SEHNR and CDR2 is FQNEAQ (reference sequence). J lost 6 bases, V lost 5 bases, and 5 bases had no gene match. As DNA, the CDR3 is TGTGCCAGCAGCCTTGGGACTAGCGGGTTCAATGAGCAGTTCTTC. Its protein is CASSLGTSGFNEQFF.

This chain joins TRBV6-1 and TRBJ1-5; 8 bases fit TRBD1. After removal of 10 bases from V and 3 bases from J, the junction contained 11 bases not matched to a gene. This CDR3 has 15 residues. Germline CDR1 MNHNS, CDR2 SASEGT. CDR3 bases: TGTGCCATCAGCCAACAGGGGGTAGACAATCAGCCCCAGCATTTT. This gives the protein CAISQQGVDNQPQHF.

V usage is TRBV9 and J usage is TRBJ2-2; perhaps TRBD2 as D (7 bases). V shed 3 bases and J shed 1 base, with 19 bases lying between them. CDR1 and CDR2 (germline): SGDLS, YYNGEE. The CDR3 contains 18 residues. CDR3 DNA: TGTGCCAGCAGCGACAGGGTTGGGATAGCGGGGAACACCGGGGAGCTGTTTTTT. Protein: CASSDRVGIAGNTGELFF.

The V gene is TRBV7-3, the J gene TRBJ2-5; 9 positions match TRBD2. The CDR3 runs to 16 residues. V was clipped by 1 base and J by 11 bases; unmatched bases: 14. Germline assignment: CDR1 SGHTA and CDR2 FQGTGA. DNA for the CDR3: TGTGCCAGCAGCTTAAAGGAAGGCGGGAGGGCCGGTGAGCAGTACTTC. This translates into CASSLKEGGRAGEQYF.

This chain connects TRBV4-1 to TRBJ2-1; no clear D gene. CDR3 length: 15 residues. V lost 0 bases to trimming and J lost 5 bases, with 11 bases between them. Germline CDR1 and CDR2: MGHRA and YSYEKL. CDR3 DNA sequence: TGCGCCAGCAGCCAAGAGGGCCGACCCGACAATGAGCAGTTCTTC. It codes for CASSQEGRPDNEQFF.

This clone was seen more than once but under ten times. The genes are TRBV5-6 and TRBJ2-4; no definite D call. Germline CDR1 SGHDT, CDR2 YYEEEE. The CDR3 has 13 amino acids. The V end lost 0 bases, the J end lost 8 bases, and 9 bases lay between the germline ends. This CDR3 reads CASSLAVEDIQYF. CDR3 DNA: TGTGCCAGCAGCTTGGCCGTAGAGGACATTCAGTACTTC.

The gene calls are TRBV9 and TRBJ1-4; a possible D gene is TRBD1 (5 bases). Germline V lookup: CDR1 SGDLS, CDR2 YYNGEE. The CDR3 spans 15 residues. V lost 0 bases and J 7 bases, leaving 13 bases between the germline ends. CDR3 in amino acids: CASSVAGALGEKLFF. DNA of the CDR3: TGTGCCAGCAGCGTAGCTGGGGCGCTGGGTGAAAAACTGTTTTTT.

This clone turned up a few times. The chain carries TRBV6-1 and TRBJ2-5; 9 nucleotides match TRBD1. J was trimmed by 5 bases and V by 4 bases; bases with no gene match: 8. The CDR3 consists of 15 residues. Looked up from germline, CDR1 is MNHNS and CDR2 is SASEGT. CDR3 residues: CASSGTGTGMETQYF. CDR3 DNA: TGTGCCAGCAGTGGTACAGGGACAGGGATGGAGACCCAGTACTTC.

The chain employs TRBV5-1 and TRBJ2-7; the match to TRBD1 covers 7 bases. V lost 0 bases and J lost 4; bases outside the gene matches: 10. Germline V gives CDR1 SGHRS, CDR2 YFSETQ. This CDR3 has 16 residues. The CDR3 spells CASSLGRDRVVYEQYF. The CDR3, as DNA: TGCGCCAGCAGCTTGGGGAGAGACAGGGTTGTATACGAGCAGTACTTC.

The CDR3 region has the DNA TGTGCCAGCAGCGCTCGGGACAGGGCCACTGAAGCTTTCTTT. This translates into CASSARDRATEAFF. The chain is built from TRBV9 and TRBJ1-1, with TRBD1 matching over 9 bases. Per germline, CDR1 SGDLS and CDR2 YYNGEE. V lost 3 bases, J lost 4 bases, and 4 bases stayed unmatched. This CDR3 is 14 amino acids long.

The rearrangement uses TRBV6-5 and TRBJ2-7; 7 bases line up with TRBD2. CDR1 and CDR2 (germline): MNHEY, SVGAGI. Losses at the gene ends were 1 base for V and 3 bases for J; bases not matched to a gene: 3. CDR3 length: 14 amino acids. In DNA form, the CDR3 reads TGTGCCAGCAGTTACTTCCCGGGAGGCTACGAGCAGTACTTC. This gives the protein CASSYFPGGYEQYF.

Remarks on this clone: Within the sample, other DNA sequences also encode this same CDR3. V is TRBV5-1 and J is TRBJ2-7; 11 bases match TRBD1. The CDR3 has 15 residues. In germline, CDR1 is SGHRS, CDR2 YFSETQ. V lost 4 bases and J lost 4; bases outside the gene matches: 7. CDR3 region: CASSPGTGGKYEQYF. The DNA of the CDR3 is TGCGCCAGCAGCCCGGGGACAGGGGGTAAGTACGAGCAGTACTTC.

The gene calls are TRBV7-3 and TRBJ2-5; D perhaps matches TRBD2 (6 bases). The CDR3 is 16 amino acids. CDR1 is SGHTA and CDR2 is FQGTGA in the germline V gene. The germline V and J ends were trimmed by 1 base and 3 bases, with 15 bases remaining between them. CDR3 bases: TGTGCCAGCAGCTTAAATAGCGGAAACCTTAAAGAGACCCAGTACTTC. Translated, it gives CASSLNSGNLKETQYF.